The entry below describes one T cell receptor beta chain. This entry is derived from a study of T-cell reconstitution after alpha-beta-depleted transplantation in children. Molecular barcoding with unique molecular identifiers was used for the TCRbeta library. Each CDR3 protein gets one entry after TCRdb re-called the PCR reads with MiXCR. Of more than 200,000 distinct CDR3 sequences listed, under 30% are singletons. Germline CDR1 is LNHDA and CDR2 is SQIVND (reference sequence). J lost 5 bases, V lost 5 bases, and 1 base had no gene match. The CDR3 loop spans 13 amino acids. V is TRBV19 and J is TRBJ2-1, with 9 positions matching TRBD1. The source material was PBMCs, sampled before TCRalphabeta/CD19-depleted stem cell transplant. The receptor's source is a girl aged 2-10 years with Fanconi anemia, due to receive a stem cell transplant. The CDR3 DNA follows: TGTGCCAGTAGTGACAGGGGGAACAATGAGCAGTTCTTC. Translated, it gives CASSDRGNNEQFF. The full variable domain, completed using reference TRBV19 and TRBJ2-1, is DGGITQSPKYLFRKEGQNVTLSCEQNLNHDAMYWYRQDPGQGLRLIYYSQIVNDFQKGDIAEGYSVSREKKESFPLTVTSAQKNPTAFYLCASSDRGNNEQFFGPGTRLTVL.